The 24 T cell receptor beta chains presented below share a single source sample, sequenced in a study of identical twins (dated by TCRdb to the mid-2010s). The library came from 5' RACE. Data came from an Illumina HiSeq 2000. The public reads were reprocessed in TCRdb via fastp at Q25 and MiXCR, keeping in-frame beta chains. Entries that share a CDR3 protein sequence are merged under the most common genes and DNA. Across this sample there are hundreds of thousands of distinct CDR3 sequences, with around 6% seen only once. Of the sample, 1.5% to 2% is held by the ten largest clones. Sequences were obtained from naive T cells sorted from blood. The cell subset or site label, as the study defines it: cells isolated with a human naive T-cell isolation kit. The receptors were gathered from a man between 18 and 35 years old in good health.

This clonotype was counted ten times or more. This rearrangement joins TRBV7-2 to TRBJ1-6, with D unresolved. The CDR3 covers 12 residues. Trimming removed 7 bases at V and 8 bases at J, with 9 bases between. Germline lookup yields CDR1 SGHTA and CDR2 FQGNSA. The CDR3 coding sequence is TGTGCCAGCACCAAGACTGATTCACCCCTCCACTTT. This gives the protein CASTKTDSPLHF.

V gene TRBV18 combines with J gene TRBJ2-1; possibly TRBD1 or TRBD2 for D (5 bases each). Trimming took off 3 bases at V and 0 bases at J, with 15 bases between the two ends. The CDR3 has 17 residues. Germline V gene sequence: CDR1 KGHSH, CDR2 LQKENI. The CDR3 protein is CASSPFRGESSYNEQFF. The DNA of the CDR3 is TGTGCCAGCTCACCCTTCAGAGGGGAGAGCTCCTACAATGAGCAGTTCTTC.

A few counts support this clonotype. This sequence joins TRBV7-8 and TRBJ2-7; 12 bases agree with TRBD2. CDR3 length: 17 amino acids. Unmatched junction bases numbered 7, after V lost 1 base and J lost 3 bases. CDR1 and CDR2 (germline): SGHVS, FQNEAQ. CDR3 in amino acids: CASSLEGGLAGIYEQYF. In DNA, the CDR3 is TGTGCCAGCAGCTTAGAAGGCGGACTAGCGGGGATCTACGAGCAGTACTTC.

There are many counts of this clonotype. The rearrangement uses TRBV29-1 and TRBJ1-2, with D tentatively TRBD1 (5 bases). There are 12 residues in the CDR3. Trimming left V 6 bases short and J 3 bases short, with 11 bases between. Germline lookup yields CDR1 SQVTM and CDR2 ANQGSEA. The CDR3 sequence is CSVRRGYYGYTF. The CDR3 region has the DNA TGCAGCGTCCGCCGGGGGTACTATGGCTACACCTTC.

This clonotype was seen a few times. The chain links TRBV25-1 to TRBJ2-7; D gene unclear. Germline V lookup: CDR1 MGHDK, CDR2 SYGVNS. CDR3 length equals 13 residues. V shed 2 bases and J shed 6 bases, with 11 bases lying between them. As DNA, the CDR3 is TGTGCCAGCAGTGAACCGTTTTTTCCCGAGCAGTACTTC. This translates into CASSEPFFPEQYF.

This clonotype appeared a few times. This chain links TRBV7-9 with TRBJ2-2; D might be TRBD1 (5 bases). Germline values: CDR1 SEHNR, CDR2 FQNEAQ (reference sequence). V lost 0 bases, J lost 7 bases, and 6 bases lay in between. CDR3 size: 13 residues. As DNA, the CDR3 is TGTGCCAGCAGCTTAGCCCAGGGCGGGGAGCTGTTTTTT. Translated: CASSLAQGGELFF.

V and J are TRBV20-1 and TRBJ1-1; D gene ambiguous. This CDR3 has 14 residues. Germline V CDR1 and CDR2: DFQATT, SNEGSKA (reference sequence). V lost 0 bases and J 2 bases, leaving 10 bases between the germline ends. This CDR3 reads CSARDPRANTEAFF. For the CDR3, the DNA is TGCAGTGCTAGAGATCCGAGGGCAAACACTGAAGCTTTCTTT.

This clonotype was detected a few times. The gene calls are TRBV20-1 and TRBJ2-1; D is unresolved. The CDR3 runs 14 residues. Germline CDR1 DFQATT, CDR2 SNEGSKA (reference sequence). The V end was cut by 0 bases, the J end by 4 bases, with 10 bases between. CDR3 in amino acids: CSARDAAEYNEQFF. DNA of the CDR3: TGCAGTGCTAGAGACGCCGCCGAATACAATGAGCAGTTCTTC.

The V and J genes are TRBV14 and TRBJ2-7; no definite D call. This CDR3 has 12 residues. Germline loops: CDR1 SGHDN, CDR2 FVKESK. Trimming took 1 base from V and 6 from J, leaving 7 bases between them. The DNA of the CDR3 is TGTGCCAGCAGCCAAGTAGGGCGCGAGCAGTACTTC. Protein sequence: CASSQVGREQYF.

The sample holds a few counts of this clonotype. The rearrangement links TRBV5-1 to TRBJ2-7, with D uncertain. Between the trimmed V and J ends, which lost 5 bases and 0 bases, there was a span of 9 bases. CDR3 length: 13 amino acids. CDR1 and CDR2 from the germline V gene are SGHRS and YFSETQ. The CDR3 spells CASSHPTSYEQYF. The CDR3 region has the DNA TGCGCCAGCAGTCATCCCACCTCCTACGAGCAGTACTTC.

A few counts support this clonotype. This CDR3 reads CASSQDFTSGTYNEQFF. CDR3 nucleotide sequence: TGCGCCAGCAGCCAAGATTTTACTAGCGGAACGTACAATGAGCAGTTCTTC. The chain carries TRBV4-3 and TRBJ2-1; 8 bases agree with TRBD2. J lost 4 bases, V lost 0 bases, and 8 bases had no gene match. This CDR3 has 17 residues. CDR1 LGHNA and CDR2 YSLEER come from the germline V gene.

This clonotype was recorded a few times. The genes are TRBV5-1 and TRBJ2-7; 8 nucleotides match TRBD1. After removal of 7 bases from V and 2 bases from J, the junction contained 8 bases not matched to a gene. The length of the CDR3 is 14 residues. The V gene's germline CDR1 is SGHRS and CDR2 YFSETQ. The DNA for the CDR3 is TGCGCCAGCGACCCCGGGACAGGACCCTACGAGCAGTACTTC. Translation: CASDPGTGPYEQYF.

This clonotype occurred many times. This chain uses TRBV6-1 with TRBJ1-1; D gene unclear. This CDR3 comprises 14 residues. Germline CDR1 is MNHNS and CDR2 is SASEGT. V lost 1 base, J lost 4 bases, and 10 bases lay in between. Here the CDR3 reads CASSEGWPGTEAFF. The DNA for the CDR3 is TGTGCCAGCAGTGAAGGCTGGCCGGGCACTGAAGCTTTCTTT.

There are many counts of this clonotype. CDR3 in amino acids: CASSEQGWNEQFF. The DNA for the CDR3 is TGTGCCAGTAGTGAACAGGGATGGAATGAGCAGTTCTTC. The chain combines TRBV19 with TRBJ2-1; possibly TRBD1 for D (6 bases). The germline CDR1 and CDR2 sequences are LNHDA and SQIVND (reference sequence). V was shortened by 5 bases and J by 7 bases, with 12 bases between the two germline ends. The length of the CDR3 is 13 residues.

The J gene is TRBJ1-2, the V gene TRBV4-2; D possibly corresponds to TRBD1 (5 bases). The V end was cut by 0 bases, the J end by 5 bases, with 16 bases between. The CDR3 totals 16 residues. Germline V lookup: CDR1 LGHNA, CDR2 YNFKEQ. Here the CDR3 DNA reads TGTGCCAGCAGCCAAGAGACGTGGGGCCGGGGTTATGGCTACACCTTC. Its translation is CASSQETWGRGYGYTF.

This clonotype has a count of ten or more. The V call is TRBV12-3 or TRBV12-4, the J call TRBJ2-1; 11 bases match TRBD2. With V trimmed by 7 bases and J by 2 bases, 10 bases remained unmatched. The CDR3 loop spans 17 amino acids. The CDR3 region has the DNA TGTGCCAGCAAACCCGGGGCTAGCGGGAGGACCTACAATGAGCAGTTCTTC. Translating it yields CASKPGASGRTYNEQFF.

This clonotype was counted many times. The chain couples TRBV6-5 to TRBJ2-2; D is uncertain. Trimming cost V 0 bases and J 4 bases, with 9 bases left between them. The CDR3 consists of 15 residues. CDR1 MNHEY and CDR2 SVGAGI come from the germline V gene. CDR3 residues: CASSYSGASTGELFF. CDR3 in DNA: TGTGCCAGCAGTTACTCCGGTGCGAGCACCGGGGAGCTGTTTTTT.

CDR3 protein: CSARDTINSPLHF. CDR3 bases: TGCAGTGCTAGAGATACAATTAATTCACCCCTCCACTTT. The chain couples TRBV20-1 to TRBJ1-6; D uncertain. The germline CDR1 and CDR2 sequences are DFQATT and SNEGSKA (reference sequence). CDR3 length: 13 amino acids. Trimming shortened V by 0 bases and J by 6 bases, and 6 bases separated the two germline ends.

This clonotype was observed a handful of times. The rearrangement joins TRBV19 to TRBJ1-1, with D possibly matching TRBD1 (6 bases). The germline gives CDR1 LNHDA, CDR2 SQIVND (reference sequence). The V gene lost 11 bases and the J gene lost 5 bases, with 15 bases spanning the gap. This CDR3 is 12 amino acids long. The CDR3 DNA reads TGTGCCTCCGGGGGCCGACTGACTGAAGCTTTCTTT. This encodes CASGGRLTEAFF.

This clonotype was counted many times. The chain employs TRBV30 and TRBJ1-1, with D hard to call. Germline V CDR1 and CDR2: GTSNPN, SVGIG (reference sequence). Trimming cost V 2 bases and J 4 bases, with 11 bases left between them. This CDR3 comprises 13 residues. CDR3 residues: CAWSKAGITEAFF. CDR3 bases: TGTGCCTGGAGTAAGGCAGGCATCACTGAAGCTTTCTTT.

The chain is built from TRBV4-1 and TRBJ2-3; 12 bases are a match to TRBD2. After removal of 4 bases from V and 4 bases from J, the junction contained 9 bases not matched to a gene. The germline gives CDR1 MGHRA, CDR2 YSYEKL. The CDR3 loop spans 17 amino acids. CDR3 in amino acids: CASSPIPGLAGPDTQYF. In nucleotides, the CDR3 is TGCGCCAGCAGCCCAATTCCGGGACTAGCGGGCCCAGATACGCAGTATTTT.

This clonotype was counted many times. V and J are TRBV27 and TRBJ2-1; 7 nucleotides agree with TRBD1. Per germline, CDR1 MNHEY and CDR2 SMNVEV (reference sequence). V trimming: 2 bases; J trimming: 7 bases; junction bases outside the gene matches: 5. The length of the CDR3 is 14 residues. The CDR3 spells CASSLIGGMNEQFF. The CDR3, as DNA: TGTGCCAGCAGTTTAATAGGGGGCATGAATGAGCAGTTCTTC.

This clonotype was counted many times. The chain uses TRBV11-1 and TRBJ2-2; no definite D call. CDR3 size: 13 residues. Trimming removed 6 bases at V and 2 bases at J, with 7 bases between. Germline CDR1 and CDR2: SGHAT and FQDESV (reference sequence). The CDR3 DNA follows: TGTGCCAGCAGATCTGGAAACACCGGGGAGCTGTTTTTT. This gives the protein CASRSGNTGELFF.

This clonotype was picked up many times. CDR3 nucleotides: TGTGCCAGCACCCCGGGACTAGCAAATGAGCAGTTCTTC. Translation gives CASTPGLANEQFF. The genes are TRBV13 and TRBJ2-1; 9 bases map to TRBD2. The CDR3 extends over 13 amino acids. V lost 7 bases, J lost 7 bases, and 5 bases stayed unmatched. The germline CDR1 and CDR2 sequences are PRHDT and FYEKMQ (reference sequence).